This TCR beta chain is from a study of tumor and adjacent non-tumor tissue in lung cancer. As for the study in general: There were some 11 adenocarcinoma, a couple of squamous cell carcinoma and 1 small cell lung cancer cases. Study observations and caveats: Significantly higher TCR diversity was found in tumor than normal lung.

V was shortened by 1 base and J by 0 bases, with 10 bases between the two germline ends. CDR1 and CDR2 (germline): SGHNT, YENEEA. This CDR3 is built from 15 residues. A modified ARM-PCR protocol with three rounds of nested PCR amplified TCRbeta. Using its own MiXCR run on the multiplex PCR reads, TCRdb lists one record per CDR3 protein. Of approximately 86,000 distinct CDR3 sequences in the sample, around 77% are singletons; the top ten hold approximately 9.5%. RNA was extracted from bulk tissue without any cell sorting. As for this clonotype: Its antigen is still unknown.

Material for sequencing was lung tumor tissue. The sequence derives from a woman aged 40-49 years with non-small cell lung cancer. The chain couples TRBV11-3 to TRBJ2-7; maybe TRBD2 (5 bases). As DNA, the CDR3 is TGTGCCAGCAGCTTAGGGGCGGGTGGCTCCTACGAGCAGTACTTC. It encodes CASSLGAGGSYEQYF.